This T cell receptor (beta chain) was sequenced in a study of cytomegalovirus exposure and HLA in healthy donors. Study results and limitations: In a later analysis, HLA-associated TCR beta chains were more clonally expanded than equally common others.

For this clone: Its antigen is unidentified.

The germline gives CDR1 SGHVS, CDR2 FQNEAQ. The J segment lost 3 bases and the V segment lost 5 bases, leaving 2 bases of the junction unmatched. The CDR3 is 15 amino acids. Although they were nominally healthy when sampled, donors likely had unrecorded immune exposures. A multiplex PCR was run with 60 Vbeta primers and 13 Jbeta primers. Assay used: immunoSEQ multiplex PCR; TCRdb lists only in-frame clones, some missing. The sample carries roughly 200,000 clones, around three quarters recorded once. The clonotype was recovered from a young woman in good health and CMV-seropositive. The genes are TRBV7-8 and TRBJ2-2; TRBD2 aligns across 11 bases. Material: PBMCs. The CDR3 DNA sequence: TGTGCCAGCAGCCGGACTAGCGGGTACACCGGGGAGCTGTTTTTT. It is translated as CASSRTSGYTGELFF.